Listed here are 10 T cell receptor beta chains from one sample, sequenced in a study of CD8 T cells in Susac syndrome. Reverse transcription used roughly 0.5 to 1 ug RNA and random hexamers. TCRdb analysed the immunoSEQ multiplex PCR reads with MiXCR anew, one entry per CDR3 protein. Here the sample spans fewer than 350,000 distinct CDR3 sequences, about 88% being singletons. Sequenced: CD8+ T cells from PBMCs. Source of these receptors: a human donor with multiple sclerosis.

The chain's CDR3 is CASSPGPSGTSGGGVYNEQFF. In DNA, the CDR3 is TGTGCCAGCAGCCCGGGACCCTCCGGGACTAGCGGGGGGGGCGTCTACAATGAGCAGTTCTTC. The chain couples TRBV11-2 to TRBJ2-1, with 16 nucleotides matching TRBD2. This CDR3 has 21 residues. With V trimmed by 5 bases and J by 3 bases, 16 bases remained unmatched. Germline V gene sequence: CDR1 SGHAT, CDR2 FQNNGV.

The chain links TRBV20-1 to TRBJ1-2; tentatively, D is TRBD1 (6 bases). Germline CDR1 reads DFQATT; CDR2 reads SNEGSKA (reference sequence). Trimming stripped 6 bases from V and 3 bases from J, with 14 bases between. This CDR3 comprises 13 residues. In DNA form, the CDR3 reads TGCAGTGCAGGTACAGGGACGGACTATGGCTACACCTTC. Protein sequence: CSAGTGTDYGYTF.

This chain uses TRBV6-5 with TRBJ1-5, with a tentative D call TRBD1 (5 bases). This CDR3 has 15 amino acids. In germline, CDR1 is MNHEY, CDR2 SVGAGI. The germline V and J ends were trimmed by 6 bases and 0 bases, with 12 bases remaining between them. CDR3 sequence reads: CASSPDNYSNQPQHF. The CDR3 DNA reads as TGTGCCAGCAGCCCGGACAACTATAGCAATCAGCCCCAGCATTTT.

The rearrangement joins TRBV4-3 to TRBJ2-4; a weak D match, TRBD2 (6 bases). CDR3 length: 15 amino acids. Trimming pared 3 bases from V and 7 bases from J, leaving 16 bases between. Germline lookup yields CDR1 LGHNA and CDR2 YSLEER. The CDR3 nucleotides read TGCGCCAGCAGCCAGGGAACGGGAGTGGAGAACATTCAGTACTTC. Protein: CASSQGTGVENIQYF.

A few counts support this clonotype. The V call is TRBV27, the J call TRBJ2-3; D is ambiguous. This CDR3 contains 15 residues. Trimming removed 0 bases at V and 1 base at J, with 8 bases between. Germline lookup yields CDR1 MNHEY and CDR2 SMNVEV (reference sequence). The DNA of the CDR3 is TGTGCCAGCAGTTTATCTAGTTCAGGCACAGATACGCAGTATTTT. This encodes CASSLSSSGTDTQYF.

This chain's CDR3 is CASSLIAEISYEQYF. The CDR3 DNA follows: TGTGCCAGCAGCTTAATAGCGGAGATCTCCTACGAGCAGTACTTC. The rearrangement joins TRBV5-6 to TRBJ2-7; D might be TRBD2 (6 bases). V lost 2 bases, J lost 0 bases, and 12 bases lay in between. This CDR3 is 15 amino acids long. Germline CDR1 SGHDT, CDR2 YYEEEE. Using reference TRBV5-6 and TRBJ2-7 for the parts outside the CDR3, the full variable domain is DAGVTQSPTHLIKTRGQQVTLRCSPKSGHDTVSWYQQALGQGPQFIFQYYEEEERQRGNFPDRFSGHQFPNYSSELNVNALLLGDSALYLCASSLIAEISYEQYFGPGTRLTVT.

The CDR3 spells CASSLMGQVYEQYF. The CDR3 bases are TGTGCCAGCAGTTTAATGGGCCAGGTCTACGAGCAGTACTTC. This chain links TRBV12-3 or TRBV12-4 with TRBJ2-7, with D hard to call. The ends were cut back, 2 bases at V and 3 bases at J, with 11 bases in the middle. The CDR3 covers 14 residues.

The CDR3, as DNA: TGTGCCAGCAGCCAATTCGTCAACACTGAAGCTTTCTTT. Amino acid sequence: CASSQFVNTEAFF. The chain has TRBV14 and TRBJ1-1; D call uncertain. Looked up from germline, CDR1 is SGHDN and CDR2 is FVKESK. With 2 bases removed from V and 2 bases from J, the gap between germline ends came to 6 bases. The CDR3 has 13 amino acids.

The chain couples TRBV11-2 to TRBJ2-7; 7 bases agree with TRBD2. The CDR3 sequence is 15 residues long. Germline CDR1 and CDR2: SGHAT and FQNNGV. The V segment lost 3 bases and the J segment 2 bases; nucleotides outside the gene matches: 7. The DNA of the CDR3 is TGTGCCAGCAGCTTGACATCCGGGACTACCTACGAGCAGTACTTC. Amino acids: CASSLTSGTTYEQYF.

CDR3 DNA: TGTGCCAGCAGCGCCGACAGAGCGGGCCCTGAAGCTTTCTTT. It translates to CASSADRAGPEAFF. The chain has TRBV12-3 or TRBV12-4 and TRBJ1-1; tentatively, D is TRBD1 (5 bases). This CDR3 has 14 residues. The V gene lost 6 bases and the J gene lost 6 bases, with 17 bases spanning the gap.